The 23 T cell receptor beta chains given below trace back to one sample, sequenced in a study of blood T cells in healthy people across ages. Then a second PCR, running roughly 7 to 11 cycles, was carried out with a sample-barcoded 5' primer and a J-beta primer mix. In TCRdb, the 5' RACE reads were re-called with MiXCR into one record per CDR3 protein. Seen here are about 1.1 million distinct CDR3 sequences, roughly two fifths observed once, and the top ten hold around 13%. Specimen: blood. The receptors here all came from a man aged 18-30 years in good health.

The CDR3 protein is CASSYLPQETQYF. The CDR3 DNA sequence: TGTGCCAGCAGTTATTTACCACAAGAGACCCAGTACTTC. The rearrangement links TRBV6-2 or TRBV6-3 to TRBJ2-5, with D unclear. Trimming took off 3 bases at V and 2 bases at J, with 7 bases between the two ends. The length of the CDR3 is 13 residues. The V gene's germline CDR1 is MNHEY and CDR2 SVGEGT.

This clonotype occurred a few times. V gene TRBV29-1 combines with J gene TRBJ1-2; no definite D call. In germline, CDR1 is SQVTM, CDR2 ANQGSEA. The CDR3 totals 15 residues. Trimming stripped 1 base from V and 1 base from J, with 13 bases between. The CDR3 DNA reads TGCAGCGTTGAAGCAAAGGGCCAATTTAACTATGGCTACACCTTC. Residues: CSVEAKGQFNYGYTF.

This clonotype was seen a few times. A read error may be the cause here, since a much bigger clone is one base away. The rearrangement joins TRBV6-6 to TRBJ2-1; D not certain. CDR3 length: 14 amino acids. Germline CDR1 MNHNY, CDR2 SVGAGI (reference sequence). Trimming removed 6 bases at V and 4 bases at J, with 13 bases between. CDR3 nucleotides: TGTGCCAGCAGACGAGTAGGCGGTTACAATGAGCAGTTCTTC. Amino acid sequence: CASRRVGGYNEQFF.

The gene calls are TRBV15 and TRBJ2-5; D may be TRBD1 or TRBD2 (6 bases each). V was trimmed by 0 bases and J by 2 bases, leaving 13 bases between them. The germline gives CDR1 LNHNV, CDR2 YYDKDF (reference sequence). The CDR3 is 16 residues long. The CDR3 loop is CATSRDRGTSQETQYF. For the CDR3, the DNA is TGTGCCACCAGCAGAGATAGGGGGACTTCGCAAGAGACCCAGTACTTC.

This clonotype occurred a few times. CDR3 amino acids: CSANGGVKDTQYF. CDR3 coding DNA: TGCAGTGCTAATGGCGGGGTGAAAGATACGCAGTATTTT. The rearrangement links TRBV20-1 to TRBJ2-3, with a possible D match to TRBD2 (6 bases). The CDR3 consists of 13 residues. Germline lookup yields CDR1 DFQATT and CDR2 SNEGSKA (reference sequence). The V end lost 4 bases, the J end lost 5 bases, and 13 bases lay between the germline ends.

CDR3 nucleotides: TGCGCCAGCAGCTTTCCGTCGAGCTCCTACAATGAGCAGTTCTTC. Its protein product is CASSFPSSSYNEQFF. The chain couples TRBV5-1 to TRBJ2-1; D ambiguous. CDR1 SGHRS and CDR2 YFSETQ come from the germline V gene. Trimming left V 2 bases short and J 0 bases short, with 9 bases between. The length of the CDR3 is 15 residues.

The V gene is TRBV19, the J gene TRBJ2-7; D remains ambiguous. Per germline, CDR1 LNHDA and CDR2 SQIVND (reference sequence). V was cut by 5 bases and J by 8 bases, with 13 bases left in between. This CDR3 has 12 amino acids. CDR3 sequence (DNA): TGTGCCAGTAGTCCACCAAGCCGTCAGCAGTACTTC. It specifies CASSPPSRQQYF.

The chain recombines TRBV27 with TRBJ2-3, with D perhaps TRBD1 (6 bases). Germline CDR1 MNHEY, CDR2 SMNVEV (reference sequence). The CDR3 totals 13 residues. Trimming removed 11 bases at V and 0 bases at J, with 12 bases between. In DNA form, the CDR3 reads TGTGCCGCGGCAGGGGCTAGCACAGATACGCAGTATTTT. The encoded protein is CAAAGASTDTQYF.

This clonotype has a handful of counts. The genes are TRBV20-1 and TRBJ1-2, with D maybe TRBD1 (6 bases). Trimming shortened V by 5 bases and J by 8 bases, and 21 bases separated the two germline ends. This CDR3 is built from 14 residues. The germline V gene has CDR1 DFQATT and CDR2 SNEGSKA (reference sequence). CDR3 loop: CSALTRGSGAGYTF. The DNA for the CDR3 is TGCAGTGCTCTAACCCGAGGGTCGGGGGCCGGCTACACCTTC.

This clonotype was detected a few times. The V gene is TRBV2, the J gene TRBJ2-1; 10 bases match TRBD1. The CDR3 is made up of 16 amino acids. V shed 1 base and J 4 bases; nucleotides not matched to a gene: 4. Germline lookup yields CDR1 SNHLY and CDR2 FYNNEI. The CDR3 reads CASSEGTGGLYNEQFF. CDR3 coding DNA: TGTGCCAGCAGTGAAGGGACAGGGGGATTATACAATGAGCAGTTCTTC.

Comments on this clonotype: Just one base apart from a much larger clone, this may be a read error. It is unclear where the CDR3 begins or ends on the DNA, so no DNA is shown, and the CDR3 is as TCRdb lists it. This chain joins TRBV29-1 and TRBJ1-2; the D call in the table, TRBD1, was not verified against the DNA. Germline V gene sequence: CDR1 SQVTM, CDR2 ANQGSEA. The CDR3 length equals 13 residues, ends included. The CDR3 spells CSDRTETNYGCTF.

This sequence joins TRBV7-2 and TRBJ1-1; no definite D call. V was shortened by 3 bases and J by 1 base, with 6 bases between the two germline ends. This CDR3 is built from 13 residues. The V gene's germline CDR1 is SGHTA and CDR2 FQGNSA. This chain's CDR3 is CASSFNKNTEAFF. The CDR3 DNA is TGTGCCAGCAGCTTTAACAAGAACACTGAAGCTTTCTTT.

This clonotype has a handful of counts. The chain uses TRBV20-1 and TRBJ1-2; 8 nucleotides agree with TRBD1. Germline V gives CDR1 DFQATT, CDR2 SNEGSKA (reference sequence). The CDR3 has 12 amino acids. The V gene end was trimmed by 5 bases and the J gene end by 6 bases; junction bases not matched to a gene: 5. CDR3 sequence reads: CSASQGGNGYTF. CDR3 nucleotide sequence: TGCAGTGCTTCACAGGGGGGAAATGGCTACACCTTC.

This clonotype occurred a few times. In nucleotides, the CDR3 is TGCGCCAGCAGAATGGATAACTATGGCTACACCTTC. As protein: CASRMDNYGYTF. The rearrangement links TRBV5-1 to TRBJ1-2; D is unresolved. The V end was cut by 5 bases, the J end by 1 base, with 6 bases between. This CDR3 region has 12 residues. Germline CDR1 SGHRS, CDR2 YFSETQ.

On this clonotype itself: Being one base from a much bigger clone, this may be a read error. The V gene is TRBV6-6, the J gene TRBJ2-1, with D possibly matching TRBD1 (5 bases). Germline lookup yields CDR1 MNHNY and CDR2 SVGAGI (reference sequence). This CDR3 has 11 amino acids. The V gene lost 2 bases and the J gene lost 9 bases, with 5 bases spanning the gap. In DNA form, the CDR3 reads TGTGCCAGCAGTTACGGGGCTGAGCAGTTCTTC. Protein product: CASSYGAEQFF.

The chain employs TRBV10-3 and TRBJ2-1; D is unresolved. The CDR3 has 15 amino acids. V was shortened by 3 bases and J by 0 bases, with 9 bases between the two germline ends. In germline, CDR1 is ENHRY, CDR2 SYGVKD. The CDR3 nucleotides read TGTGCCATCAGTGAAGCTGTGAGCTCCTACAATGAGCAGTTCTTC. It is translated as CAISEAVSSYNEQFF.

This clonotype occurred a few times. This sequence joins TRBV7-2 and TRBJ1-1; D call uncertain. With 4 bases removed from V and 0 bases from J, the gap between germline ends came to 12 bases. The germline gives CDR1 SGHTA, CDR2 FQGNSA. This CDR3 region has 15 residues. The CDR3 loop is CASSSPGAMNTEAFF. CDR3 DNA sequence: TGTGCCAGCAGCTCCCCGGGAGCCATGAACACTGAAGCTTTCTTT.

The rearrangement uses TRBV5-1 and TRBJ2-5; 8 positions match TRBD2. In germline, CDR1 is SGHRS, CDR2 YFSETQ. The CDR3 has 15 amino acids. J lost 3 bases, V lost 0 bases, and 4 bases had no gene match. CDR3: CASSLVGLVKETQYF. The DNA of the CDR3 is TGCGCCAGCAGCTTGGTGGGACTAGTGAAAGAGACCCAGTACTTC.

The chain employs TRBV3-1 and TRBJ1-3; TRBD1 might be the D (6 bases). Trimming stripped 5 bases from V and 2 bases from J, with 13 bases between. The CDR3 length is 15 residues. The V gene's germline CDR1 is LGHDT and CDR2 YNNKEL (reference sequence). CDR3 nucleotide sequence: TGTGCCAGCAGCGTCGTCCAGGGGACTGGAAACACCATATATTTT. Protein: CASSVVQGTGNTIYF.

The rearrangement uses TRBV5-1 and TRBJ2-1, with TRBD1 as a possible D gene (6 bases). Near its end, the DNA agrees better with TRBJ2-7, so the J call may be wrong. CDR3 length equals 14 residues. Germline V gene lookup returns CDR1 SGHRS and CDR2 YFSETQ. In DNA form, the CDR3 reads TGCGCCAGCAGCTTGAGGGGGACGGATGGGGAGCAGTACTTC. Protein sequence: CASSLRGTDGEQYF.

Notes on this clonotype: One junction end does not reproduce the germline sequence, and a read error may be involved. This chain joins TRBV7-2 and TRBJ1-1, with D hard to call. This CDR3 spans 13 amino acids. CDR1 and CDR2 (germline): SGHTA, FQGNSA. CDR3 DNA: TGTGCCAGCAGCTTTATAGGGAACGCTGAAGCTTTCTTT. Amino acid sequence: CASSFIGNAEAFF.

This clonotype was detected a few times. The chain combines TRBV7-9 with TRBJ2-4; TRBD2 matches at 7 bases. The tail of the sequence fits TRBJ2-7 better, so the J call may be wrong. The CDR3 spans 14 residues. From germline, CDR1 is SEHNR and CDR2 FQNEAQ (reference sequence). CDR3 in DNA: TGTGCCAGCAGTCCGCGGGGGATTCTCTACGAGCAGTACTTC. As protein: CASSPRGILYEQYF.

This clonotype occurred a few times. This chain's CDR3 is CASSYSGRGKQETQYF. The DNA of the CDR3 is TGTGCCAGCAGTTACTCTGGGAGAGGGAAGCAGGAGACCCAGTACTTC. This chain uses TRBV6-5 with TRBJ2-5; D perhaps matches TRBD2 (5 bases). Deletions cut 0 bases from V and 5 bases from J, with 16 bases between. Germline CDR1 is MNHEY and CDR2 is SVGAGI. The CDR3 spans 16 residues.